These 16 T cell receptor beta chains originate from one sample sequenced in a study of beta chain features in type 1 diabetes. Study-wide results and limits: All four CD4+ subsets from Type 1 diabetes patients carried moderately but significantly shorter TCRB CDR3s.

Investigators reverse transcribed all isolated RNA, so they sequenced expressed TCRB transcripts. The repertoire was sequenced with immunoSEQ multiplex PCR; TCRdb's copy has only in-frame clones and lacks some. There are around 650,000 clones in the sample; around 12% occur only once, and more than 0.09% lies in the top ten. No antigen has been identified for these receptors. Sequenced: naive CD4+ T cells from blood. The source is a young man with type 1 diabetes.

CDR3 residues: CASSQDQGPYEQYF. The DNA of the CDR3 is TGTGCCAGCAGCCAAGACCAAGGGCCCTACGAGCAGTACTTC. V gene TRBV14 combines with J gene TRBJ2-7; D call uncertain. V was clipped by 0 bases and J by 2 bases, with 8 bases between them. The CDR3 length is 14 residues. Germline loops: CDR1 SGHDN, CDR2 FVKESK.

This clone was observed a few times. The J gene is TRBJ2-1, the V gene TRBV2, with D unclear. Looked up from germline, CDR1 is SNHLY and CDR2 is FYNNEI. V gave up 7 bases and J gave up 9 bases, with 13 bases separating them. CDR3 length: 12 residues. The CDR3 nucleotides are TGTGCCAGCACCGCTTCGAAGGCTGAGCAGTTCTTC. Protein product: CASTASKAEQFF.

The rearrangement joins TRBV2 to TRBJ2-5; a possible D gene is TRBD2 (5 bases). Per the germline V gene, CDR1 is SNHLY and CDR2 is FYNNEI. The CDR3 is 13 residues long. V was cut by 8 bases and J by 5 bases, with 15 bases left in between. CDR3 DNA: TGTGCCAGCGTGGCTAGCAGGCAGGAGACCCAGTACTTC. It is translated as CASVASRQETQYF.

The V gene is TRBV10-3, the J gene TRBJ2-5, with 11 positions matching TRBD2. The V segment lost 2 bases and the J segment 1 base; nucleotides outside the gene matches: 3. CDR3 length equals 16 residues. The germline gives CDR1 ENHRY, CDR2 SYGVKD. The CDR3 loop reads CAISEASGGTQETQYF. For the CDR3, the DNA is TGTGCCATCAGTGAGGCTAGCGGGGGGACCCAAGAGACCCAGTACTTC.

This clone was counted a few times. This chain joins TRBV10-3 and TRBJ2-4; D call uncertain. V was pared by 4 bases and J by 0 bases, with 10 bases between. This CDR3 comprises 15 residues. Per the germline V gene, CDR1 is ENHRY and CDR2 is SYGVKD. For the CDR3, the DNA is TGTGCCATCAGTGTCGGCGGCATAGCCAAAAACATTCAGTACTTC. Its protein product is CAISVGGIAKNIQYF.

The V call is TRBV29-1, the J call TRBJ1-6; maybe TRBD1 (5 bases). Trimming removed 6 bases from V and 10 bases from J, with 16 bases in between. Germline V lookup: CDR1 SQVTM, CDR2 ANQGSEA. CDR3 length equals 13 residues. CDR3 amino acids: CSVQRGTDSPLHF. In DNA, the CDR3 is TGCAGCGTGCAACGGGGGACCGACTCACCCCTCCACTTT.

The CDR3 sequence: CASSQRAGGLDQPQHF. The CDR3 DNA is TGTGCCAGCAGCCAAAGGGCAGGGGGCTTGGATCAGCCCCAGCATTTT. The genes are TRBV4-2 and TRBJ1-5, with TRBD1 matching 8 bases. Trimming at V came to 2 bases and at J to 5 bases, leaving 8 bases not matched to a gene. The CDR3 has 16 amino acids. CDR1 LGHNA and CDR2 YNFKEQ come from the germline V gene.

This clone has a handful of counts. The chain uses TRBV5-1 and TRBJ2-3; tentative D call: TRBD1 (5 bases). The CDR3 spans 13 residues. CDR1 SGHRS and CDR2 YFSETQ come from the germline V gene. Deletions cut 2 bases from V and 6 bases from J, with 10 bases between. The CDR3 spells CASSFTGGDTQYF. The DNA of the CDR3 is TGCGCCAGCAGCTTTACAGGTGGGGATACGCAGTATTTT.

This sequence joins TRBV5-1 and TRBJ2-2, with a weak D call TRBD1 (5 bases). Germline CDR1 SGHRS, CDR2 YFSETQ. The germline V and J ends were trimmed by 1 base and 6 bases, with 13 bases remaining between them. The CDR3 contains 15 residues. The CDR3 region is CASSLRQGSPGELFF. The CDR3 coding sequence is TGCGCCAGCAGCTTGAGGCAGGGCTCCCCCGGGGAGCTGTTTTTT.

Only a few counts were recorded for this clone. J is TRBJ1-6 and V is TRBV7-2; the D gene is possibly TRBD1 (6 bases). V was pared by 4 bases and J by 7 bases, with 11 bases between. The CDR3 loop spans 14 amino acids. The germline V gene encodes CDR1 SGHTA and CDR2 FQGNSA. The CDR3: CASSSRTENSPLHF. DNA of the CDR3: TGTGCCAGCAGCTCGCGGACAGAAAATTCACCCCTCCACTTT.

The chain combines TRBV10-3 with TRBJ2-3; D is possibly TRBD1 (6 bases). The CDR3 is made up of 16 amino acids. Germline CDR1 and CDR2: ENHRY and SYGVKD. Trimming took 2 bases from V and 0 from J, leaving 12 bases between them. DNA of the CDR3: TGTGCCATCAGTGAGGCCCGGGACACGAGCACAGATACGCAGTATTTT. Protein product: CAISEARDTSTDTQYF.

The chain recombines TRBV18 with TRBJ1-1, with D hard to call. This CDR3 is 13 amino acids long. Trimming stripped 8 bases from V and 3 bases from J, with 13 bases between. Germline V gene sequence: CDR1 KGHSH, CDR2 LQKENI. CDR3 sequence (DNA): TGTGCCAGCACCACCGGGGAGGACACTGAAGCTTTCTTT. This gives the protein CASTTGEDTEAFF. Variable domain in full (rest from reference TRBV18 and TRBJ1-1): NAGVMQNPRHLVRRRGQEARLRCSPMKGHSHVYWYRQLPEEGLKFMVYLQKENIIDESGMPKERFSAEFPKEGPSILRIQQVVRGDSAAYFCASTTGEDTEAFFGQGTRLTVV.

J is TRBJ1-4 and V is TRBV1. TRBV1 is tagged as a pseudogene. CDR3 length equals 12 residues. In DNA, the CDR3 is TGCACCCGAAATGCAACTAATGAAAAACTGTTTTTT. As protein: CTRNATNEKLFF.

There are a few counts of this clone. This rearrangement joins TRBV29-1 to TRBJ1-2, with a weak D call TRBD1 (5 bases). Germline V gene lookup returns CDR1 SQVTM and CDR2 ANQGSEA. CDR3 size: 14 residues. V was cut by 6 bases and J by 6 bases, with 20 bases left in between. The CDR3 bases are TGCAGCGTATTCATTAGCGGGGGTAGGAATGGCTACACCTTC. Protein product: CSVFISGGRNGYTF.

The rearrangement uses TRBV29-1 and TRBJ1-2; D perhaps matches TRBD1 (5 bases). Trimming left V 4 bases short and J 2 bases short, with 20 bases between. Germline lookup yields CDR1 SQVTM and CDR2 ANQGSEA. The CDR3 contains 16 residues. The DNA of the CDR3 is TGCAGCGTTGGCAACAGGATTGGGGGTACAAACTATGGCTACACCTTC. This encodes CSVGNRIGGTNYGYTF.

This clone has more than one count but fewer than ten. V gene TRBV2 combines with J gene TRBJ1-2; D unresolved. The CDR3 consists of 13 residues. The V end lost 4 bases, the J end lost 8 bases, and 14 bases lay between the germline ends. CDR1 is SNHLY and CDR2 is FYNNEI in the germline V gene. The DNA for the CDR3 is TGTGCCAGCAGTGTCTTAAAAGGGCGAGGCTACACCTTC. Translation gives CASSVLKGRGYTF.